The rows below give T cell receptor beta chains drawn from one sample of a study of TIL therapy for anti-PD-1-resistant metastatic lung cancer. Clones were sequenced by immunoSEQ multiplex PCR, and TCRdb holds only the in-frame ones, with some missing. The table records approximately 30,000 clones, about 70% of them present only once. Sequencing was performed on blood, taken at baseline. The source is a woman between 30 and 80 years old with non-small cell lung cancer. CDR3s include the opening cysteine and the closing phenylalanine or tryptophan. The D gene is left open where the match is weak. Clone size is shown for a subset of rows, as once, few, many or a class of expanded clone.

TRBV2,NA,14,TRBJ1-1,NA,TGTGCCAGCAGTAGGTACAGGGATATTACTGAAGCTTTCTTT,CASSRYRDITEAFF
TRBV14,TRBD2,16,TRBJ2-3,NA,TGTGCCAGCAGCCAAGGTCTACTAGCGGGGGCAGATACGCAGTATTTT,CASSQGLLAGADTQYF
TRBV2,NA,10,TRBJ2-1,NA,TGTGCCAGCAGTGTCACAGGGCCGTTCTTC,CASSVTGPFF
TRBV7-2,NA,13,TRBJ2-7,NA,TGTGCCAGCACCCCCGGGACATCGTACGAGCAGTACTTC,CASTPGTSYEQYF
TRBV19,NA,16,TRBJ2-1,NA,TGTGCCAGTAGGGTAGCGGCCTCAGAAACATACAATGAGCAGTTCTTC,CASRVAASETYNEQFF
TRBV2,NA,19,TRBJ2-3,NA,TGTGCCAGCAGTGACCCGGGCAAGGATCCAGGGAACGACGGAGATACGCAGTATTTT,CASSDPGKDPGNDGDTQYF
TRBV19,NA,13,TRBJ1-1,NA,TGTGCCAGTAGTATTCTGCGGGACACTGAAGCTTTCTTT,CASSILRDTEAFF
TRBV21-1,NA,17,TRBJ2-7,NA,TGTGCCAGCAGCAAAGCGCCCTGGACTAGCGGGAGGACCGAGCAGTACTTC,CASSKAPWTSGRTEQYF
TRBV15,TRBD1,17,TRBJ2-5,NA,TGTGCCACCAGCAGAGATCGCAGGACAGGGGGCGGAGAGACCCAGTACTTC,CATSRDRRTGGGETQYF
TRBV4-1,TRBD1,16,TRBJ2-7,NA,TGCGCCAGCAGCCAAATAAACAGGGGAGTAAAGGGCGAGCAGTACTTC,CASSQINRGVKGEQYF
TRBV2,NA,12,TRBJ2-7,NA,TGTGCCAGCAGTGGACAGTCCTACGAGCAGTACTTC,CASSGQSYEQYF
TRBV21-1,NA,17,TRBJ2-5,NA,TGTGCCAGCAGCAAAGCAAGAGAGGACAGAGGACAAGAGACCCAGTACTTC,CASSKAREDRGQETQYF
TRBV11-2,TRBD1,16,TRBJ1-2,NA,TGTGCCAGCAGCCTTAGCCCGGGGACAGGGGGCGGAGGCTACACCTTC,CASSLSPGTGGGGYTF
TRBV19,NA,15,TRBJ2-2,NA,TGTGCCAGTAAGGACGGGGGTATAGGGGCCGGGGAGCTGTTTTTT,CASKDGGIGAGELFF
TRBV5-1,TRBD1,14,TRBJ2-7,NA,TGCGCCAGCAGCCCAGGGGGCGGGGTGTTCGAGCAGTACTTC,CASSPGGGVFEQYF
TRBV10-3,NA,12,TRBJ2-2,NA,TGTGCCATCAGTGACTCCACCGGGGAGCTGTTTTTT,CAISDSTGELFF
TRBV7-6,TRBD2,15,TRBJ2-1,NA,TGTGCCAGCAGCCCCTCGGGAGGAGCCTACAATGAGCAGTTCTTC,CASSPSGGAYNEQFF
TRBV10-3,TRBD1,15,TRBJ2-7,NA,TGTGCCATCACGTCAAACAGGGGGCCCTCCTACGAGCAGTACTTC,CAITSNRGPSYEQYF
TRBV19,NA,14,TRBJ1-2,NA,TGTGCCAGTAGTACCCGGACGGATGACTATGGCTACACCTTC,CASSTRTDDYGYTF
TRBV4-2,NA,13,TRBJ2-5,NA,TGTGCCAGCAGCCAAGTTCCAAAAGAGACCCAGTACTTC,CASSQVPKETQYF
TRBV7-2,NA,14,TRBJ2-3,NA,TGTGCCAGCAGCTTAAGCACCCGCACAGATACGCAGTATTTT,CASSLSTRTDTQYF
TRBV6-5,TRBD2,16,TRBJ2-1,NA,TGTGCCAGCAGTTACTCAGGCGGGGGGGGTTACAATGAGCAGTTCTTC,CASSYSGGGGYNEQFF
TRBV5-1,NA,13,TRBJ2-7,NA,TGCGCCAGCAGCTTGGCCGGGGTCTACGAGCAGTACTTC,CASSLAGVYEQYF
TRBV5-4,TRBD2,15,TRBJ2-3,NA,TGTGCCAGCAGCCCCGGGACTAGCGGGATTGATACGCAGTATTTT,CASSPGTSGIDTQYF
TRBV5-1,NA,13,TRBJ1-1,NA,TGCGCCAGCAGCTTCGGACGTAACACTGAAGCTTTCTTT,CASSFGRNTEAFF
TRBV14,NA,14,TRBJ1-5,NA,TGTGCCAGCAGCGACCAGGGTTTCAATCAGCCCCAGCATTTT,CASSDQGFNQPQHF
TRBV27,TRBD1,17,TRBJ2-5,NA,TGTGCCAGCAGTAGAGCCGACAGGGGGGTTTGGGCAGAGACCCAGTACTTC,CASSRADRGVWAETQYF
TRBV6-5,TRBD1,12,TRBJ1-1,NA,TGTGCCAGCAGAAGAACAGGGGCAGAAGCTTTCTTT,CASRRTGAEAFF
TRBV6-1,TRBD1,15,TRBJ1-5,NA,TGTGCCAGCAGTGAGACGGACAGGGGGAGGCAGCCCCAGCATTTT,CASSETDRGRQPQHF
TRBV30,NA,11,TRBJ1-5,NA,TGTGCCTGGAGTGTACTCCAGCCCCAGCATTTT,CAWSVLQPQHF
TRBV18,TRBD1,19,TRBJ2-5,NA,TGTGCCAGCTCACCCACCGGGACAGCCTTAGGAGTCACCCAAGAGACCCAGTACTTC,CASSPTGTALGVTQETQYF
TRBV23-1,NA,22,TRBJ2-2,NA,TGCGCCAGCAGTCAATGTTGGTATTGCGGGAAAACCGCCCCATTATCGTCCGGGGAGCTGTTTTTT,CASSQCWYCGKTAPLSSGELFF
TRBV6-6,TRBD2,14,TRBJ2-1,once,TGTGCCAGCACTAGCGGGAGCTCCTACAATGAGCAGTTCTTC,CASTSGSSYNEQFF
TRBV29-1,NA,12,TRBJ1-2,NA,TGCAGCGTGGAGGGGGTCTCATATGGCTACACCTTC,CSVEGVSYGYTF
TRBV7-9,NA,14,TRBJ2-2,NA,TGTGCCAGCAGATCCGGGACCACGAGAGGGGAGCTGTTTTTT,CASRSGTTRGELFF
TRBV13,TRBD1,15,TRBJ2-1,NA,TGTGCCAGCAGCCCCGGGACAGGTTGGGGCGATGAGCAGTTCTTC,CASSPGTGWGDEQFF
TRBV11-3,NA,15,TRBJ2-7,NA,TGTGCCAGCAGCTTAGGGGGCGGTTCGATCGACGAGCAGTACTTC,CASSLGGGSIDEQYF
TRBV2,NA,12,TRBJ1-1,NA,TGTGCCAGCTGTGAGGGTTACACTGAAGCTTTCTTT,CASCEGYTEAFF
TRBV5-1,TRBD2,15,TRBJ2-1,once,TGCGCCAGCAGCCAGGACACTAGCGGCTACAATGAGCAGTTCTTC,CASSQDTSGYNEQFF
TRBV11-3,NA,13,TRBJ2-4,NA,TGTGCCAGCAGCTTAGAGGTGGACAGCATTCAGTACTTC,CASSLEVDSIQYF
TRBV4-1,NA,15,TRBJ2-1,NA,TGCGCCAGCAGCCAAGACCGCAACTCCTACAATGAGCAGTTCTTC,CASSQDRNSYNEQFF
TRBV7-2,NA,14,TRBJ1-5,NA,TGTGCCAGCAGCTTAGCTAGTTTTAATCAGCCCCAGCATTTT,CASSLASFNQPQHF
TRBV7-6,NA,13,TRBJ2-5,NA,TGTGCCAGCAGCCCCGACACGAAAGAGACCCAGTACTTC,CASSPDTKETQYF
TRBV4-1,NA,16,TRBJ1-4,few,TGCGCCAGCAGTCAAATTGGCATCGGTACTAATGAAAAACTGTTTTTT,CASSQIGIGTNEKLFF
TRBV5-1,NA,13,TRBJ2-2,once,TGCGCCAGCAGCTTGGAACCAATCGGGGAGCTGTTTTTT,CASSLEPIGELFF
TRBV10-1,NA,14,TRBJ2-3,few,TGCGCCAGCAGTTACACAGTTGGGGCAGATACGCAGTATTTT,CASSYTVGADTQYF